This passage covers 22 T cell receptor beta chains from one sample sequenced in a study of OX40 agonist ivuxolimab in advanced cancers. Library creation used the immunoSEQ multiplex PCR assay. TCRdb took this table from immuneACCESS and kept in-frame rearrangements with V and J called. Such tables lack part of the clones; where checked against another copy, unresolved V genes explain under half of the gap, and the rest is unexplained. The sample profile shows 80,000 to 95,000 clones; around four fifths of them were found once. Approximately 2% of the sample rests with the top ten. The material sequenced was CD4+ or CD8+ T cells sorted from blood, taken in a trial of the OX40 agonist ivuxolimab. These receptors all stem from an adult with an advanced solid tumor such as melanoma, head and neck, liver or kidney cancer.

The V gene is TRBV6-4, the J gene TRBJ2-5; a weak D match, TRBD1 (5 bases). This CDR3 contains 13 residues. Germline-derived CDR1 and CDR2 are MRHNA and SNTAGT. Trimming pared 6 bases from V and 2 bases from J, leaving 10 bases between. For the CDR3, the DNA is TGTGCCAGCAGCCGACAGCTTCAAGAGACCCAGTACTTC. Its protein is CASSRQLQETQYF.

The V gene is TRBV5-1, the J gene TRBJ2-7; a possible D gene is TRBD1 (5 bases). CDR1 is SGHRS, CDR2 YFSETQ, per germline. V lost 3 bases, J lost 5 bases, and 18 bases lay in between. This CDR3 contains 15 residues. DNA for the CDR3: TGCGCCAGCAGCTCAGACCAGGGTTTTCAGGACGAGCAGTACTTC. Protein sequence: CASSSDQGFQDEQYF.

The chain recombines TRBV27 with TRBJ1-5; D not certain. The V gene lost 4 bases and the J gene lost 2 bases, with 6 bases spanning the gap. The CDR3 extends over 13 amino acids. The germline gives CDR1 MNHEY, CDR2 SMNVEV (reference sequence). In DNA, the CDR3 is TGTGCCAGCAGTTGGGTCCGCAATCAGCCCCAGCATTTT. It encodes CASSWVRNQPQHF.

The chain recombines TRBV6-1 with TRBJ2-2, with D unclear. The ends were cut back, 5 bases at V and 2 bases at J, with 0 bases in the middle. The CDR3 extends over 11 amino acids. Per the germline V gene, CDR1 is MNHNS and CDR2 is SASEGT. The CDR3 DNA follows: TGTGCCAGCAGTAACACCGGGGAGCTGTTTTTT. It is translated as CASSNTGELFF.

The chain has TRBV10-1 and TRBJ2-5; TRBD2 might be the D (6 bases). Trimming removed 6 bases from V and 4 bases from J, with 21 bases in between. CDR1 is WNHNN and CDR2 is SYGVQD in the germline V gene (reference sequence). CDR3 length: 16 amino acids. CDR3 region: CASSGNEPGDGETQYF. Written as DNA, the CDR3 is TGCGCCAGCAGCGGAAACGAACCGGGGGACGGAGAGACCCAGTACTTC.

A note on this clone: Within the sample, other DNA sequences also encode this same CDR3. This chain uses TRBV6-6 with TRBJ2-1, with 8 positions matching TRBD2. After removal of 2 bases from V and 4 bases from J, the junction contained 1 base not matched to a gene. CDR1 and CDR2 from the germline V gene are MNHNY and SVGAGI (reference sequence). The CDR3 sequence is 14 residues long. DNA for the CDR3: TGTGCCAGCAGTTACGAGCGGGGGTACAATGAGCAGTTCTTC. It yields the protein CASSYERGYNEQFF.

The chain joins TRBV7-6 to TRBJ2-1; possibly TRBD1 for D (5 bases). The CDR3 is 14 residues long. Trimming left V 5 bases short and J 4 bases short, with 12 bases between. Germline loops: CDR1 SGHVS, CDR2 FNYEAQ. In DNA form, the CDR3 reads TGTGCCAGCAGCAGCTTGACAGTGTACAATGAGCAGTTCTTC. Translated, it gives CASSSLTVYNEQFF.

The chain joins TRBV10-2 to TRBJ2-1; 13 bases map to TRBD2. The trim removed 6 bases at V and 8 bases at J, leaving 7 bases unmatched. CDR1 and CDR2 (germline): WSHSY, SAAADI. CDR3 length equals 15 residues. The CDR3 here is CASRPGLAGLDEQFF. The CDR3 bases are TGCGCCAGCAGGCCGGGACTAGCGGGGCTCGATGAGCAGTTCTTC.

The CDR3 coding sequence is TGTGCCAGCAGTGAAGCGTTGGCAGGTCGGGGAGGTGGTTATGGCTACACCTTC. It translates to CASSEALAGRGGGYGYTF. The genes are TRBV6-1 and TRBJ1-2; D gene uncertain. Germline V gives CDR1 MNHNS, CDR2 SASEGT. The CDR3 has 18 residues. Trimming removed 0 bases at V and 5 bases at J, with 22 bases between.

CDR3 amino acids: CASSLQGQGTYEQYF. CDR3 sequence (DNA): TGCGCCAGCAGCTTGCAGGGACAGGGCACCTACGAGCAGTACTTC. J is TRBJ2-7 and V is TRBV5-1; TRBD1 matches at 9 bases. CDR1 is SGHRS and CDR2 is YFSETQ in the germline V gene. Germline trimming cut 1 base from V and 2 bases from J; bases unmatched to any gene: 4. The CDR3 consists of 15 residues.

The chain has TRBV5-1 and TRBJ1-1; D is perhaps TRBD1 (5 bases). The CDR3 sequence is 13 residues long. The ends were cut back, 2 bases at V and 5 bases at J, with 10 bases in the middle. Per the germline V gene, CDR1 is SGHRS and CDR2 is YFSETQ. The CDR3 nucleotides read TGCGCCAGCAGCTTCGACAGAGCTACTGAAGCTTTCTTT. Translation gives CASSFDRATEAFF.

The J gene is TRBJ1-3, the V gene TRBV18; no definite D call. Per germline, CDR1 KGHSH and CDR2 LQKENI. The CDR3 contains 14 residues. Trimming stripped 2 bases from V and 3 bases from J, with 8 bases between. The CDR3: CASSPGGNGNTIYF. CDR3 coding DNA: TGTGCCAGCTCACCAGGAGGGAATGGAAACACCATATATTTT.

This clone showed up just once. The CDR3 DNA sequence: TGTGCCAGCTCACCAGGGGAAGGGCTGAACACTGAAGCTTTCTTT. Protein product: CASSPGEGLNTEAFF. V is TRBV18 and J is TRBJ1-1; D not resolved. The CDR3 covers 15 residues. CDR1 is KGHSH, CDR2 LQKENI, per germline. The V end lost 2 bases, the J end lost 0 bases, and 10 bases lay between the germline ends.

This rearrangement joins TRBV7-2 to TRBJ1-5; 8 bases are a match to TRBD1. This CDR3 has 15 residues. The germline gives CDR1 SGHTA, CDR2 FQGNSA. V dropped 4 bases and J dropped 2; count of bases not matched to a gene: 4. The CDR3: CASSSDRGRNQPQHF. CDR3 DNA sequence: TGTGCCAGCAGCTCCGACAGGGGACGCAATCAGCCCCAGCATTTT.

This chain joins TRBV18 and TRBJ1-1; D possibly corresponds to TRBD1 (5 bases). This CDR3 contains 12 residues. Trimming left V 6 bases short and J 12 bases short, with 17 bases between. Per the germline V gene, CDR1 is KGHSH and CDR2 is LQKENI. The CDR3 is CASSPQEGQPFF. The CDR3 DNA is TGTGCCAGCTCCCCCCAGGAGGGGCAGCCTTTCTTT. The full variable domain, completed using reference TRBV18 and TRBJ1-1, is NAGVMQNPRHLVRRRGQEARLRCSPMKGHSHVYWYRQLPEEGLKFMVYLQKENIIDESGMPKERFSAEFPKEGPSILRIQQVVRGDSAAYFCASSPQEGQPFFGQGTRLTVV.

J is TRBJ2-2 and V is TRBV16; TRBD2 matches at 10 bases. CDR1 and CDR2 from the germline V gene are KGHSY and FQNENV. V gave up 1 base and J gave up 7 bases; unmatched junction bases: 6. The length of the CDR3 is 16 residues. CDR3 in amino acids: CASSQFSGTSDGELFF. The CDR3 coding sequence is TGTGCCAGCAGCCAATTTTCAGGGACTAGCGACGGGGAGCTGTTTTTT.

As regards this clone: The conserved phenylalanine or tryptophan normally closing the CDR3 is absent here, so this likely arose from a read error. The chain links TRBV19 to TRBJ1-2; 7 nucleotides align to TRBD1. The V and J ends lost 1 base and 8 bases, in that order; junction bases with no gene match: 10. The CDR3 is 15 residues long. The germline V gene encodes CDR1 LNHDA and CDR2 SQIVND (reference sequence). CDR3 sequence reads: CASSIVGGEQSGYTL. In DNA, the CDR3 is TGTGCCAGTAGTATAGTAGGGGGCGAACAATCCGGCTACACCCTC.

The V call is TRBV28, the J call TRBJ1-2, with TRBD1 matching over 8 bases. With 5 bases clipped from V and 5 bases from J, the junction kept 4 bases outside the gene matches. The CDR3 covers 13 residues. CDR1 is MDHEN, CDR2 SYDVKM, per germline. CDR3 DNA: TGTGCCAGCAGTCTAGACAGGGGTTATGGCTACACCTTC. Its translation: CASSLDRGYGYTF.

CDR3 residues: CASSLVGGNIQYF. CDR3 coding DNA: TGTGCCAGCAGCTTAGTTGGGGGAAACATTCAGTACTTC. This chain links TRBV7-9 with TRBJ2-4; D tentatively fits TRBD1 or TRBD2 (5 bases each). V lost 1 base and J 6 bases, leaving 7 bases between the germline ends. There are 13 residues in the CDR3. CDR1 SEHNR and CDR2 FQNEAQ come from the germline V gene (reference sequence).

This clone was observed a handful of times. The chain recombines TRBV7-6 with TRBJ2-5; possibly TRBD1 or TRBD2 for D (5 bases each). Germline-derived CDR1 and CDR2 are SGHVS and FNYEAQ. Trimming removed 0 bases at V and 3 bases at J, with 8 bases between. This CDR3 spans 14 amino acids. The CDR3, as DNA: TGTGCCAGCAGCTTAGCCGGGACCAAAGAGACCCAGTACTTC. Protein: CASSLAGTKETQYF.

The rearrangement uses TRBV5-4 and TRBJ2-7; a possible D gene is TRBD1 (6 bases). Per the germline V gene, CDR1 is SGHNT and CDR2 is YYREEE (reference sequence). V was trimmed by 0 bases and J by 3 bases, leaving 7 bases between them. The CDR3 length is 13 residues. The CDR3 is CASSLAQGYEQYF. The CDR3 nucleotides are TGTGCCAGCAGCTTGGCACAGGGCTACGAGCAGTACTTC. Together with reference TRBV5-4 and TRBJ2-7, the CDR3 gives the full variable domain: ETGVTQSPTHLIKTRGQQVTLRCSSQSGHNTVSWYQQALGQGPQFIFQYYREEENGRGNFPPRFSGLQFPNYSSELNVNALELDDSALYLCASSLAQGYEQYFGPGTRLTVT.

The chain combines TRBV6-1 with TRBJ2-7; D is unclear. This CDR3 comprises 13 residues. The germline gives CDR1 MNHNS, CDR2 SASEGT. Trimming pared 1 base from V and 2 bases from J, leaving 6 bases between. CDR3 sequence (DNA): TGTGCCAGCAGTGAAGTGGGCACCTACGAGCAGTACTTC. It is translated as CASSEVGTYEQYF.